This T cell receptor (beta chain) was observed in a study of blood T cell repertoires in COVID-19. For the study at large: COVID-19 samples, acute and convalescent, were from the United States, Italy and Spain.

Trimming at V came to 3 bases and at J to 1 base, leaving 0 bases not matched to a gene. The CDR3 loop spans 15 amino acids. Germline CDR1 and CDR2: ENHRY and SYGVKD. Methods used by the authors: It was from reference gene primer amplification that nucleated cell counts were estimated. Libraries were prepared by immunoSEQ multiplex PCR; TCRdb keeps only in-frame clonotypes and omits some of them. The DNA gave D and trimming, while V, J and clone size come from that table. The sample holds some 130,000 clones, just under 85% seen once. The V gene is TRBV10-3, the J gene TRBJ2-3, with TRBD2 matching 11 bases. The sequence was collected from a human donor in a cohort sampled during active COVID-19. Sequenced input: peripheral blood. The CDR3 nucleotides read TGTGCCATCAGTGAACTAGCGGGGGGCACAGATACGCAGTATTTT. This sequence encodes CAISELAGGTDTQYF.